This T cell receptor beta chain came from a study of T cell responses to AZD1222 COVID-19 vaccine. Study results and limitations: The peak T cell response came first, and repertoires were sampled only after it. Reports say nearly half of spike-specific TCRs go after unmutated variant regions.

Profiled with immunoSEQ multiplex PCR; TCRdb holds only in-frame clones, not every one. The data hold about 200,000 clones, with roughly 94% observed a single time. The CDR3 loop spans 13 amino acids. Germline-derived CDR1 and CDR2 are MDHEN and SYDVKM. V lost 5 bases, J lost 7 bases, and 7 bases stayed unmatched. As concerns this clone: Its antigen remains unidentified.

Sequencing was performed on peripheral blood, taken 28 days after the second dose of the MenACWY control vaccine. This TCR derives from an adult who received the MenACWY meningococcal vaccine as a control. The rearrangement joins TRBV28 to TRBJ1-2; 7 bases match TRBD1. The CDR3: CASSLYRGGGYTF. The CDR3 coding sequence is TGTGCCAGCAGTCTATACAGGGGAGGTGGCTACACCTTC.